This TCR beta chain was retrieved from a study of T cells in Graves' hyperthyroidism and ophthalmopathy. RNA transcripts yielded amplified TCR beta CDR3 regions. With the HTBI primer set, the TCR CDR3 went through a first round of RT-PCR. One entry per CDR3 protein, called by TCRdb with MiXCR from the multiplex PCR reads. The data hold fewer than 700,000 distinct CDR3 sequences, with 15% to 20% observed a single time. Each diagnosis drew on symptoms, thyroxine, TRAb, thyroid ultrasound and orbital computed tomography findings. The PBMCs were sourced from fresh peripheral blood (about 9.7 ml). This clonotype has ten or more counts. The length of the CDR3 is 15 residues. V lost 1 base to trimming and J lost 5 bases; unmatched junction nucleotides: 4. Germline V gene data show CDR1 as GTSNPN and CDR2 as SVGIG (reference sequence).

The source is a woman in her 30s with Graves' hyperthyroidism. The sequenced sample consisted of blood. This chain uses TRBV30 with TRBJ2-3; 12 bases align to TRBD2. CDR3 residues: CAWSAPGLAGDTQYF. As DNA, the CDR3 is TGTGCCTGGAGTGCCCCGGGACTAGCGGGAGATACGCAGTATTTT.